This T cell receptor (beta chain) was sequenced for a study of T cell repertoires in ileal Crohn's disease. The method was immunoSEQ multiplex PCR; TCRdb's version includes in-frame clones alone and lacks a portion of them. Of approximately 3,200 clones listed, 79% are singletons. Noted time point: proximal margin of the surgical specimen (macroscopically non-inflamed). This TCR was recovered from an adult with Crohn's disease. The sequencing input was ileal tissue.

CDR3 in amino acids: CASSPPRRGRSTDTQYF. The DNA for the CDR3 is TGTGCCAGTAGTCCGCCCCGGAGGGGCAGGTCGACAGATACGCAGTATTTT. This rearrangement joins TRBV19 to TRBJ2-3, with a possible D match to TRBD2 (6 bases). V lost 5 bases, J lost 3 bases, and 21 bases lay in between. From germline, CDR1 is LNHDA and CDR2 SQIVND (reference sequence). The CDR3 loop spans 17 amino acids.